This T cell receptor (beta chain) was sequenced for a study of T cell repertoires in cytomegalovirus infection. Study-wide findings and caveats: There were carriers of CMV plus the relevant HLA, and cumulative public TCR beta family frequency identified them. The ex vivo response was dominated by HLA-C-restricted CMV-specific TCR beta clonotypes.

As to this clonotype: The antigen is undetermined.

MiXCR, run by TCRdb on the reads, gives a single entry per CDR3 protein. The sample has about 830,000 distinct CDR3 sequences, 32% seen once. CDR3 length: 15 amino acids. The V gene lost 0 bases and the J gene lost 5 bases, with 13 bases spanning the gap. Germline CDR1 and CDR2: MNHNS and SASEGT. V usage is TRBV6-1 and J usage is TRBJ1-1; possible D gene TRBD1, 5 bases. Sequences were derived from cultured CD8+ T cells from PBMCs, sampled from culture after CMV antigen stimulation. This TCR was recovered from a human donor in good health (CMV status not recorded). Some clones in this sample may be carry-over from other donors' samples. The CDR3 DNA follows: TGTGCCAGCAGTGAAGCTGGGAGTGAGGGGACTGAAGCTTTCTTT. As protein: CASSEAGSEGTEAFF.